This is a list of T cell receptor beta chains from one sample in a study of T cell responses to AZD1222 COVID-19 vaccine. Sequenced by immunoSEQ multiplex PCR; TCRdb stores in-frame clones only, minus some. Among roughly 160,000 clones listed, 85% to 90% were seen once. This sample comprised peripheral blood, obtained on day 0 of AZD1222 vaccination. Source of these receptors: an adult in good health. Each CDR3 is given with its conserved first and last residue. A D gene is named only where the DNA matches it firmly. Part of the rows lack a size; the others show once, few, many or a class for expanded clones.

clone_size,j_call,v_call,d_call,cdr3_nt,cdr3_aa
.,TRBJ2-7,TRBV5-1,TRBD1,TGCGCCAGCAGGAAGGACAGGACTGAGCAGTACTTC,CASRKDRTEQYF
.,TRBJ1-2,TRBV19,.,TGTGCCAGTAGTCAGGGACCGGGACCTACCTATGGCTACACCTTC,CASSQGPGPTYGYTF
.,TRBJ1-1,TRBV7-9,.,TGTGCCAGCAGCTTGGGATTTGAAGCTTTCTTT,CASSLGFEAFF
few,TRBJ1-6,TRBV6-4,.,TGTGCCAGCAGTTTATGGGGCCCCAGGGCCCTCCACTTT,CASSLWGPRALHF
.,TRBJ1-2,TRBV18,TRBD1,TGTGCCAGCTCAGAGAACAGGGGGCGGTTAAACTATGGCTACACCTTC,CASSENRGRLNYGYTF
.,TRBJ2-7,TRBV6-4,.,TGTGCCAGCAGTGAGGAGGGCTGGGGTTACGAGCAGTACTTC,CASSEEGWGYEQYF
.,TRBJ2-6,TRBV2,.,TGTGCCAGCACGGGTTTAGGGGCCAACGTCCTGACTTTC,CASTGLGANVLTF
.,TRBJ2-5,TRBV10-3,.,TGTGCCATCAGTGTATCTGCGGTGGGAGAGACCCAGTACTTC,CAISVSAVGETQYF
.,TRBJ2-1,TRBV12-5,TRBD1,TGTGCTAGTGGTCGTGACAGGGGCTCCTACAATGAGCAGTTCTTC,CASGRDRGSYNEQFF
.,TRBJ2-1,TRBV30,TRBD2,TGTGCCTTGCAGAGAGGGACTAGCGTCAATGAGCAGTTCTTC,CALQRGTSVNEQFF
.,TRBJ2-5,TRBV18,.,TGTGCCAGCTCACCACAGGGAAGGCTGGGAGAGACCCAGTACTTC,CASSPQGRLGETQYF
.,TRBJ2-5,TRBV20-1,.,TGCAGTGCCGGAGAGACCCAGTACTTC,CSAGETQYF
.,TRBJ1-4,TRBV27,.,TGTGCCAGCAGTCCCTCAGTTGGGCAGGCTCGGGCTAATGAAAAACTGTTTTTT,CASSPSVGQARANEKLFF
.,TRBJ1-4,TRBV10-3,.,TGTGCCATCAGTGAAACGGGTCGGGCGGGAGCAAAACTGTTTTTT,CAISETGRAGAKLFF
few,TRBJ1-2,TRBV19,.,TGTGCCAGTACCCCAGGGACAAAGGTTATCTATGGCTACACCTTC,CASTPGTKVIYGYTF
.,TRBJ1-1,TRBV2,.,TGTGCCAGCAGTGATCAAAGGGGCAGCATGAACACTGAAGCTTTCTTT,CASSDQRGSMNTEAFF
.,TRBJ2-3,TRBV7-2,.,TGTGCCAGCAGCTTAAGGGCGGGGAGCACAGATACGCAGTATTTT,CASSLRAGSTDTQYF
.,TRBJ1-2,TRBV6-5,TRBD1,TGTGCCAGCAGATTCCGGGACAGGGGGTATGGCTACACCTTC,CASRFRDRGYGYTF
.,TRBJ2-5,TRBV14,.,TGTGCCAGCAGCCCTCCCGGGGGCGGAGAGACCCAGTACTTC,CASSPPGGGETQYF
.,TRBJ2-7,TRBV7-2,TRBD1,TGTGCCAGCAGCCCCCAGGGGGCCTACTTCTACGAGCAGTACTTC,CASSPQGAYFYEQYF
.,TRBJ1-6,TRBV6-6,TRBD1,TGTGCCAGCAACGACTACACAGGGGTTAGGTCACCCCTCCACTTT,CASNDYTGVRSPLHF
.,TRBJ2-7,TRBV19,TRBD1,TGTGCCAGTAGTATAGAGACAGGGGGCGCGAGGTTC,CASSIETGGARF
.,TRBJ1-2,TRBV2,.,TGTGCCAGCAGTGAAGCTCCCCCACTCATCTATGGCTACACCTTC,CASSEAPPLIYGYTF
once,TRBJ2-3,TRBV7-7,.,TGTGCTAGCAGCCAATCACAGACAGCAGATACGCAGTATTTT,CASSQSQTADTQYF
.,TRBJ2-7,TRBV27,.,TGTGCCAGCAGTTCCTCCTACGAGCAGTACTTC,CASSSSYEQYF
.,TRBJ2-3,TRBV7-2,TRBD2,TGTGCCAGCAGCTTAAGAGCTAGCGGGGGGAACACAGATACGCAGTATTTT,CASSLRASGGNTDTQYF
.,TRBJ2-7,TRBV15,.,TGTGCCACCAGCAGACCAGGACGGGTTGTCGAGCAGTACTTC,CATSRPGRVVEQYF
.,TRBJ2-5,TRBV6-5,TRBD1,TGTGCCAGCAGAGACAGGGTTAGGAAGACCCAGTACTTC,CASRDRVRKTQYF
.,TRBJ1-2,TRBV9,.,TGTGCCAGCAGCGTAGATGTATCCCGGCCCGAAAATGGCTACACCTTC,CASSVDVSRPENGYTF
.,TRBJ2-2,TRBV13,TRBD1,TGTGCCAGCAGCTTAGCAGGACAGGGGCCGAACACCGGGGAGCTGTTTTTT,CASSLAGQGPNTGELFF
.,TRBJ2-5,TRBV19,.,TGTGCCAGTAGTAGAAGAAAAGAGACCCAGTACTTC,CASSRRKETQYF
.,TRBJ2-1,TRBV9,TRBD2,TGTGCCAGCAGCCCTGCTCCGCTAGCGGGGTTCAATGAGCAGTTCTTC,CASSPAPLAGFNEQFF
.,TRBJ2-1,TRBV30,.,TGTGCCTGGAGTGTATTCGGCTTGAGCTCCTACAATGAGCAGTTCTTC,CAWSVFGLSSYNEQFF
.,TRBJ2-3,TRBV3-1/TRBV3-2,.,TGTGCCAGCAGCCAAGGGCTAAATACGCAGTATTTT,CASSQGLNTQYF
.,TRBJ1-6,TRBV4-2,.,TGTGCCAGCAGTGAAGGGTCCATTGTACGGGGGTCCTCCTATAATTCACCCCTCCACTTT,CASSEGSIVRGSSYNSPLHF
.,TRBJ2-5,TRBV5-1,TRBD2,TGCGCCAGCAGCCTGCTGGCGGGGGTGGAGACCCAGTACTTC,CASSLLAGVETQYF
.,TRBJ2-2,TRBV6-2/TRBV6-3,.,TGTGCCAGCAGTTCTCCTGCGATCAGGGCGAACACCGGGGAGCTGTTTTTT,CASSSPAIRANTGELFF
.,TRBJ1-4,TRBV29-1,.,TGCAGCGCCGGGGACCGTCAGAAACTGTTTTTT,CSAGDRQKLFF
.,TRBJ2-1,TRBV5-4,.,TGTGCCAGCAGACAGGACTCCTACAATGAGCAGTTCTTC,CASRQDSYNEQFF
.,TRBJ2-7,TRBV6-6,.,TGTGCCATCGGAAGGTACGAGCAGTACTTC,CAIGRYEQYF
once,TRBJ1-2,TRBV7-9,TRBD1,TGTGCCAGCAGCTTAGGACAGGGAGACTACTATGGCTACACCTTC,CASSLGQGDYYGYTF
once,TRBJ1-2,TRBV9,.,TGTGCCAGCAGCGTAGGGGGTCAGACTTATGGCTACACCTTC,CASSVGGQTYGYTF
.,TRBJ2-1,TRBV3-1/TRBV3-2,.,TGTGCCAGCAGCCAAGTATCGGGAAAGACAGAGAGTAACAATGAGCAGTTCTTC,CASSQVSGKTESNNEQFF
once,TRBJ1-2,TRBV6-5,.,TGTGCCAGCAGTTACACCATATCCTATGGCTACACCTTC,CASSYTISYGYTF
.,TRBJ1-2,TRBV18,.,TGTGCCAGCTCACCTGACGAAGCCGGGAACGCCTATGGCTACACCTTC,CASSPDEAGNAYGYTF
.,TRBJ1-3,TRBV4-3,TRBD1,TGCGCCAGCAGCCAAGATCAGCTCGGACAGGGTTCGAACACCATATATTTT,CASSQDQLGQGSNTIYF
.,TRBJ2-5,TRBV5-1,TRBD2,TGCGCCAGCAGCTTTGGCGAGCGGGGGGGCCAAGAGACCCAGTACTTC,CASSFGERGGQETQYF
.,TRBJ2-7,TRBV2,TRBD2,TGTGCCAGCAGTGAATATAAGCGGGGGGCCACGGAGCAGTACTTC,CASSEYKRGATEQYF
.,TRBJ2-3,TRBV24-1,.,TGTGCCACCAGTGATTCCGTTAGTGGAGATACGCAGTATTTT,CATSDSVSGDTQYF
.,TRBJ2-1,TRBV15,.,TGTGCCACCAGCAGAGGGGACTTGAGCTCCTACAATGAGCAGTTCTTC,CATSRGDLSSYNEQFF